The text below deals with one T cell receptor beta chain. Participants' reported clinical history set cohort assignment. Cohort 3 donors were reported recovered after two negative PCRs, clearance, or symptom resolution. This sample was included in a study of blood T cell repertoires in COVID-19. Repertoires were generated with immunoSEQ multiplex PCR, while TCRdb's copy carries only in-frame clones and drops some. This sample carries around 150,000 clones, more than 75% of them seen once, and the ten largest clones take 4.5% to 7.5%. The origin of this receptor is a middle-aged man who had recovered from COVID-19. The sample was PBMCs or T cells enriched from blood (not recorded which).

This chain's CDR3 is CARSQGQGYNQPQHF. As DNA, the CDR3 is TGTGCCAGAAGCCAAGGACAGGGGTACAATCAGCCCCAGCATTTT. The rearrangement links TRBV5-3 to TRBJ1-5; TRBD1 matches 9 bases. TRBV5-3 is an ORF, and what it does is uncertain. With 4 bases clipped from V and 3 bases from J, the junction kept 5 bases outside the gene matches. There are 15 residues in the CDR3.